Listed here are 14 T cell receptor beta chains from one sample, sequenced in a study of shared clonotypes between healthy human individuals. Repertoires were generated with immunoSEQ multiplex PCR, while TCRdb's copy carries only in-frame clones and drops some. The profile shows millions of clones, over 90% of them singletons. Sequencing was performed on naive CD4+ T cells from PBMCs. The subset was: CD45RA+ positively selected. These receptors all come from a man younger than 35 in good health. Some clones in this sample may be carry-over from other donors' samples.

The chain employs TRBV5-6 and TRBJ2-7; 9 nucleotides align to TRBD2. V lost 4 bases and J lost 2; bases outside the gene matches: 7. Germline values: CDR1 SGHDT, CDR2 YYEEEE. The CDR3 has 15 amino acids. CDR3 nucleotide sequence: TGTGCCAGCAGCCCCGGACTAGCGTGGCCCTACGAGCAGTACTTC. Its translation: CASSPGLAWPYEQYF.

This chain joins TRBV19 and TRBJ1-2; D not resolved. CDR1 LNHDA and CDR2 SQIVND come from the germline V gene (reference sequence). The length of the CDR3 is 11 residues. V dropped 5 bases and J dropped 3 bases, with 4 bases sitting between them. Here the CDR3 reads CASSEYYGYTF. The CDR3 DNA sequence: TGTGCCAGTAGTGAGTACTATGGCTACACCTTC. Full variable domain (rest looked up from reference TRBV19 and TRBJ1-2): DGGITQSPKYLFRKEGQNVTLSCEQNLNHDAMYWYRQDPGQGLRLIYYSQIVNDFQKGDIAEGYSVSREKKESFPLTVTSAQKNPTAFYLCASSEYYGYTFGSGTRLTVV.

The V gene is TRBV5-1, the J gene TRBJ2-1; possibly TRBD2 for D (5 bases). This CDR3 has 14 amino acids. CDR1 is SGHRS and CDR2 is YFSETQ in the germline V gene. V dropped 1 base and J dropped 15 bases, with 20 bases sitting between them. The CDR3 spells CASSLTKPRDQSFF. The CDR3 nucleotides read TGCGCCAGCAGCTTGACCAAACCCCGGGATCAGTCGTTCTTC.

The J gene is TRBJ2-2, the V gene TRBV5-8, with 10 bases identical to TRBD1. Germline V gene sequence: CDR1 SGHTS, CDR2 YDEGEE. V trimming: 2 bases; J trimming: 4 bases; junction bases outside the gene matches: 2. The CDR3 length is 15 residues. CDR3: CASSFWTGGTGELFF. In DNA form, the CDR3 reads TGTGCCAGCAGCTTTTGGACAGGGGGCACCGGGGAGCTGTTTTTT.

The rearrangement joins TRBV9 to TRBJ2-3; 9 positions agree with TRBD1. The germline CDR1 and CDR2 sequences are SGDLS and YYNGEE. The CDR3 loop spans 15 amino acids. J was trimmed by 2 bases and V by 7 bases; bases with no gene match: 8. CDR3 sequence reads: CASGGRDRVTDTQYF. As DNA, the CDR3 is TGTGCCAGCGGCGGCCGGGACAGGGTCACAGATACGCAGTATTTT.

V is TRBV6-1 and J is TRBJ2-7; 7 nucleotides match TRBD1. This CDR3 comprises 12 residues. Germline loops: CDR1 MNHNS, CDR2 SASEGT. Trimming at V came to 9 bases and at J to 4 bases, leaving 6 bases not matched to a gene. CDR3 in amino acids: CASTRQGYEQYF. The CDR3 bases are TGTGCCAGTACTAGACAGGGTTACGAGCAGTACTTC.

The chain combines TRBV7-3 with TRBJ2-5, with D possibly being TRBD1 or TRBD2 (5 bases each). Trimming cost V 3 bases and J 2 bases, with 13 bases left between them. Germline assignment: CDR1 SGHTA and CDR2 FQGTGA. The CDR3 contains 15 residues. The CDR3 protein is CASSLLPGPQETQYF. CDR3 sequence (DNA): TGTGCCAGCAGCTTGTTACCGGGACCTCAAGAGACCCAGTACTTC.

The chain carries TRBV28 and TRBJ2-1; tentative D call: TRBD2 (6 bases). The germline gives CDR1 MDHEN, CDR2 SYDVKM. The CDR3 length is 13 residues. V gave up 5 bases and J gave up 6 bases, with 11 bases separating them. In DNA form, the CDR3 reads TGTGCCAGCAGTGGACTACTAGTCAATGAGCAGTTCTTC. Encoded protein: CASSGLLVNEQFF.

In regard to this clone: Different DNA sequences within this sample yield the same CDR3. V usage is TRBV6-1 and J usage is TRBJ1-1; D is unclear. Looked up from germline, CDR1 is MNHNS and CDR2 is SASEGT. This CDR3 is 13 amino acids long. Trimming pared 2 bases from V and 1 base from J, leaving 5 bases between. CDR3 in amino acids: CASSEQENTEAFF. In DNA form, the CDR3 reads TGTGCCAGCAGTGAACAAGAGAACACTGAAGCTTTCTTT.

V and J are TRBV29-1 and TRBJ2-7; tentatively, D is TRBD2 (6 bases). Germline V gene sequence: CDR1 SQVTM, CDR2 ANQGSEA. V lost 3 bases, J lost 6 bases, and 18 bases lay in between. CDR3 length equals 14 residues. CDR3 in amino acids: CSVEREAGPPEQYF. The CDR3 region has the DNA TGCAGCGTTGAGCGCGAGGCGGGACCTCCCGAGCAGTACTTC.

The chain employs TRBV9 and TRBJ2-3; 10 bases are a match to TRBD2. V lost 0 bases to trimming and J lost 5 bases; unmatched junction nucleotides: 6. From germline, CDR1 is SGDLS and CDR2 YYNGEE. CDR3 length equals 16 residues. Here the CDR3 reads CASSVGKREGRDTQYF. As DNA, the CDR3 is TGTGCCAGCAGCGTAGGAAAGCGGGAGGGCCGAGATACGCAGTATTTT.

The V and J genes are TRBV10-2 and TRBJ2-7; TRBD1 is a possible D gene (6 bases). V shed 6 bases and J shed 3 bases, with 12 bases lying between them. The CDR3 length is 13 residues. From germline, CDR1 is WSHSY and CDR2 SAAADI. For the CDR3, the DNA is TGCGCCAGCAGAGCTGGACAGCTCTACGAGCAGTACTTC. Encoded protein: CASRAGQLYEQYF.

V gene TRBV4-2 combines with J gene TRBJ2-1; D possibly corresponds to TRBD2 (6 bases). The CDR3 loop spans 14 amino acids. Trimming pared 1 base from V and 4 bases from J, leaving 8 bases between. Germline CDR1 and CDR2: LGHNA and YNFKEQ. This chain's CDR3 is CASSQGRDYNEQFF. CDR3 coding DNA: TGTGCCAGCAGCCAAGGGCGGGATTACAATGAGCAGTTCTTC.

The genes are TRBV28 and TRBJ1-1; D not certain. This CDR3 has 11 residues. Germline V lookup: CDR1 MDHEN, CDR2 SYDVKM. V was shortened by 1 base and J by 10 bases, with 7 bases between the two germline ends. Written as DNA, the CDR3 is TGTGCCAGCAGTTTATCACGGTTAGCTTTCTTT. Translating it yields CASSLSRLAFF.